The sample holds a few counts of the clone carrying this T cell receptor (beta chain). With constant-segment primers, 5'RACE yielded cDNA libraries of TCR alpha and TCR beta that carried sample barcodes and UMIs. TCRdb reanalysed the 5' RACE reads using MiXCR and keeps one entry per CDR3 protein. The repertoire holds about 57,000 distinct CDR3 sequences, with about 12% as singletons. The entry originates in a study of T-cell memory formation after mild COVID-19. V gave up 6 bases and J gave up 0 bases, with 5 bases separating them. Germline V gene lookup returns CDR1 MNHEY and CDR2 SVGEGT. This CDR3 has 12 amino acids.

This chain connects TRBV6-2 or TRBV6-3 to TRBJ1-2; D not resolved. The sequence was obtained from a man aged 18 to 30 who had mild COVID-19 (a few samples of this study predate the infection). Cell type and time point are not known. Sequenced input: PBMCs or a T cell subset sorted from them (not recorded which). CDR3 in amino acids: CASRTSNYGYTF. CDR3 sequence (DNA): TGTGCCAGCAGGACATCTAACTATGGCTACACCTTC.